This T cell receptor beta chain stems from a study of T cell responses to AZD1222 COVID-19 vaccine. General study points: Spike-wide coverage was observed for vaccine-associated CD4 TCRs, with dominant responses at 160-218 and 743-854. In a largely white British group with more females than males, clonal diversity was possibly underestimated. Only 5 or 6 individuals given AZD1222 were seropositive at baseline.

Germline trimming cut 5 bases from V and 6 bases from J; bases unmatched to any gene: 8. This CDR3 contains 15 residues. Germline V gene data show CDR1 as MNHEY and CDR2 as SVGAGI. For this clone: Its antigen is as yet unknown.

Researchers grouped second doses given at about 4 or about 12 weeks into one pool. Using immunoSEQ multiplex PCR, the repertoire was profiled, and TCRdb retains in-frame clones only, with some absent. The table shows about 110,000 clones, with 75% to 95% occurring only once. This rearrangement joins TRBV6-5 to TRBJ1-5; 9 bases are shared with TRBD1. Material: peripheral blood, obtained 28 days after the second AZD1222 dose. This receptor was obtained from an adult who received the AZD1222 COVID-19 vaccine. The CDR3: CASSTPRDRAQPQHF. CDR3 nucleotide sequence: TGTGCCAGCAGTACTCCCCGGGACAGGGCTCAGCCCCAGCATTTT.